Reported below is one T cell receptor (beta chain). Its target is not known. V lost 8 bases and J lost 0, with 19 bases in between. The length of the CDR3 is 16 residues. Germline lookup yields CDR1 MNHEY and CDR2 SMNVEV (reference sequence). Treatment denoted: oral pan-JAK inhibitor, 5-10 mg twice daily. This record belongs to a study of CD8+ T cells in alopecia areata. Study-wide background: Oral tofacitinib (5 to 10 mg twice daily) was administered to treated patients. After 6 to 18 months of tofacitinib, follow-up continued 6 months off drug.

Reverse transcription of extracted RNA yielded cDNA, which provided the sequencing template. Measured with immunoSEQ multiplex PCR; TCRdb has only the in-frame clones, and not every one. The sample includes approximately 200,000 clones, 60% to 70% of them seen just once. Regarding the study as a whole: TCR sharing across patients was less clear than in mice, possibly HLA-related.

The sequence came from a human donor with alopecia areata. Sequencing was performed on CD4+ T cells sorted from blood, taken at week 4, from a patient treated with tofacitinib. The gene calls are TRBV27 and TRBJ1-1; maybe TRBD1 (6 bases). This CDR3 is CASLSWGHGMNTEAFF. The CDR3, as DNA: TGTGCCAGCCTATCGTGGGGGCACGGCATGAACACTGAAGCTTTCTTT.